A single sample is the source of the 26 T cell receptor beta chains below, sequenced in a study of T cell responses to AZD1222 COVID-19 vaccine. The repertoire was sequenced with immunoSEQ multiplex PCR; TCRdb's copy has only in-frame clones and lacks some. The sample has approximately 150,000 clones, more than 85% seen once. Sequenced material: peripheral blood, taken 28 days after the second AZD1222 dose. The receptors were gathered from an adult who received the AZD1222 COVID-19 vaccine.

This chain's CDR3 is CASSQVRAPSYEQYF. For the CDR3, the DNA is TGTGCCAGCAGCCAAGTCAGGGCTCCCTCCTACGAGCAGTACTTC. V usage is TRBV14 and J usage is TRBJ2-7, with a tentative D call TRBD1 (5 bases). The V gene's germline CDR1 is SGHDN and CDR2 FVKESK. CDR3 size: 15 residues. Deletions cut 1 base from V and 0 bases from J, with 10 bases between.

This clone was seen only once. The chain's CDR3 is CASSLARTSGYNEQFF. The CDR3 coding sequence is TGTGCCAGCAGCTTAGCTCGGACTAGCGGCTACAATGAGCAGTTCTTC. The rearrangement joins TRBV7-9 to TRBJ2-1; 10 nucleotides align to TRBD2. Trimming removed 0 bases from V and 3 bases from J; junction bases left unmatched: 2. This CDR3 is 16 amino acids long. Germline loops: CDR1 SEHNR, CDR2 FQNEAQ (reference sequence).

The chain uses TRBV4-1 and TRBJ2-5; no clear D. This CDR3 contains 14 residues. Per the germline V gene, CDR1 is MGHRA and CDR2 is YSYEKL. The V gene lost 1 base and the J gene lost 5 bases, with 11 bases spanning the gap. The CDR3 spells CASSQGWKIETQYF. The DNA of the CDR3 is TGCGCCAGCAGCCAAGGGTGGAAAATTGAGACCCAGTACTTC.

V is TRBV5-1 and J is TRBJ2-1, with 11 bases lining up with TRBD1. V lost 5 bases, J lost 8 bases, and 9 bases stayed unmatched. CDR3 length: 15 residues. CDR1 and CDR2 from the germline V gene are SGHRS and YFSETQ. This CDR3 is CASSNPGTGGYEQFF. Here the CDR3 DNA reads TGCGCCAGCAGTAACCCCGGGACAGGGGGGTATGAGCAGTTCTTC.

V usage is TRBV2 and J usage is TRBJ1-4; no clear D gene. The V end was cut by 0 bases, the J end by 8 bases, with 19 bases between. Germline-derived CDR1 and CDR2 are SNHLY and FYNNEI. This CDR3 contains 17 residues. The CDR3 coding sequence is TGTGCCAGCAGTGAAGCGGCCCTCCCGGGAGTGGAGGAAAAACTGTTTTTT. Amino acid sequence: CASSEAALPGVEEKLFF.

CDR3 in amino acids: CASSPGEGTYLYGYTF. CDR3 bases: TGTGCCAGCAGTCCCGGTGAGGGGACCTACCTCTATGGCTACACCTTC. The chain is built from TRBV28 and TRBJ1-2, with D tentatively TRBD1 (5 bases). The V gene's germline CDR1 is MDHEN and CDR2 SYDVKM. V dropped 5 bases and J dropped 4 bases, with 20 bases sitting between them. This CDR3 region has 16 residues.

The chain combines TRBV24-1 with TRBJ1-5; no definite D call. Between the trimmed V and J ends, which lost 0 bases and 3 bases, there was a span of 20 bases. The germline gives CDR1 KGHDR, CDR2 SFDVKD. The CDR3 runs 19 residues. In nucleotides, the CDR3 is TGTGCCACCAGTGATTTGCGACCAGAGTCCGGGCAGGTCAATCAGCCCCAGCATTTT. Protein sequence: CATSDLRPESGQVNQPQHF.

In DNA form, the CDR3 reads TGTGCCACCAGTGATTTCCAGGGGGCGAGTTACAATGAGCAGTTCTTC. It yields the protein CATSDFQGASYNEQFF. The J gene is TRBJ2-1, the V gene TRBV24-1; TRBD1 agrees at 8 bases. The germline gives CDR1 KGHDR, CDR2 SFDVKD. Unmatched junction bases numbered 5, after V lost 1 base and J lost 4 bases. The CDR3 is 16 amino acids.

For this clone: Additional DNA sequences in this sample encode the identical CDR3. The J gene is TRBJ1-2, the V gene TRBV2; 11 nucleotides align to TRBD1. Germline trimming cut 4 bases from V and 5 bases from J; bases unmatched to any gene: 0. The CDR3 loop spans 13 amino acids. In germline, CDR1 is SNHLY, CDR2 FYNNEI. CDR3 sequence (DNA): TGTGCCAGCAGTGGGGACAGGGGGTATGGCTACACCTTC. This translates into CASSGDRGYGYTF.

The chain carries TRBV9 and TRBJ2-7, with a possible D match to TRBD2 (6 bases). Per germline, CDR1 SGDLS and CDR2 YYNGEE. This CDR3 has 15 residues. Trimming removed 5 bases from V and 3 bases from J, with 18 bases in between. CDR3 nucleotides: TGTGCCAGCAGTCTGACCGGGACTCCCTACTACGAGCAGTACTTC. Residues: CASSLTGTPYYEQYF.

This sequence joins TRBV30 and TRBJ1-4, with a tentative D call TRBD1 (6 bases). The CDR3 spans 13 residues. Germline V lookup: CDR1 GTSNPN, CDR2 SVGIG (reference sequence). The V and J ends lost 3 bases and 3 bases respectively, with 8 bases between them. The CDR3 here is CAWSPGANEKLFF. The CDR3 DNA sequence: TGTGCCTGGAGCCCAGGGGCTAATGAAAAACTGTTTTTT.

This clone has only one observation. The J gene is TRBJ1-3, the V gene TRBV19; a weak D match, TRBD1 (5 bases). Germline CDR1 and CDR2: LNHDA and SQIVND (reference sequence). This CDR3 contains 14 residues. V was clipped by 5 bases and J by 4 bases, with 12 bases between them. For the CDR3, the DNA is TGTGCCAGTAGTCCCGGGACGGTCGGAAACACCATATATTTT. It encodes CASSPGTVGNTIYF.

The chain links TRBV7-9 to TRBJ2-5; D possibly matches TRBD1 or TRBD2 (5 bases each). There are 15 residues in the CDR3. Germline CDR1 is SEHNR and CDR2 is FQNEAQ (reference sequence). V lost 6 bases and J lost 5, with 19 bases in between. CDR3 nucleotide sequence: TGTGCCAGCAGTTCCTCTGGGTCCAGGGAGGAGACCCAGTACTTC. This encodes CASSSSGSREETQYF.

This chain connects TRBV28 to TRBJ2-7, with 8 bases identical to TRBD2. CDR3 length: 11 residues. After removal of 11 bases from V and 3 bases from J, the junction contained 3 bases not matched to a gene. CDR1 is MDHEN and CDR2 is SYDVKM in the germline V gene. The CDR3 DNA sequence: TGTGCCTCAAGCGGGAGCTACGAGCAGTACTTC. As protein: CASSGSYEQYF.

This sequence joins TRBV10-2 and TRBJ2-1; D perhaps matches TRBD1 (5 bases). The CDR3 length is 18 residues. V was pared by 0 bases and J by 3 bases, with 18 bases between. Germline CDR1 reads WSHSY; CDR2 reads SAAADI. The CDR3 nucleotides are TGCGCCAGCAGTGAGTCCATGGGGCTCGCGGAACGCTACAATGAGCAGTTCTTC. Encoded protein: CASSESMGLAERYNEQFF.

This chain connects TRBV24-1 to TRBJ2-1, with 7 bases that match TRBD2. Germline V gives CDR1 KGHDR, CDR2 SFDVKD. V was pared by 5 bases and J by 4 bases, with 4 bases of the junction left unmatched. The CDR3 spans 14 residues. Written as DNA, the CDR3 is TGTGCCACCAGTGGAAGCGGGACGTACAATGAGCAGTTCTTC. Encoded protein: CATSGSGTYNEQFF.

The chain is built from TRBV2 and TRBJ2-1, with TRBD2 matching over 9 bases. Germline lookup yields CDR1 SNHLY and CDR2 FYNNEI. This CDR3 has 12 amino acids. V was pared by 5 bases and J by 9 bases, with 2 bases of the junction left unmatched. The CDR3 DNA follows: TGTGCCAGCAGTCTGACTAGCGGTGAGCAGTTCTTC. Its translation is CASSLTSGEQFF.

This clone was seen once. The chain recombines TRBV5-8 with TRBJ2-5; 8 bases are shared with TRBD1. V lost 5 bases and J lost 5; bases outside the gene matches: 11. This CDR3 is built from 15 residues. CDR1 is SGHTS, CDR2 YDEGEE, per germline. The CDR3 spells CASRSGQGTLETQYF. CDR3 DNA sequence: TGTGCCAGCAGGAGCGGACAGGGCACCCTTGAGACCCAGTACTTC.

This chain connects TRBV7-2 to TRBJ2-5; D not resolved. The V gene's germline CDR1 is SGHTA and CDR2 FQGNSA. This CDR3 has 15 residues. V was pared by 4 bases and J by 1 base, with 13 bases between. CDR3 in amino acids: CASSYHKAVQETQYF. For the CDR3, the DNA is TGTGCCAGCAGCTATCATAAGGCGGTCCAAGAGACCCAGTACTTC.

The V gene is TRBV7-3, the J gene TRBJ1-2, with D perhaps matching TRBD1 (6 bases). Trimming left V 5 bases short and J 2 bases short, with 9 bases between. The length of the CDR3 is 13 residues. The germline V gene has CDR1 SGHTA and CDR2 FQGTGA. CDR3 loop: CASSPGQNYGYTF. The CDR3 DNA reads as TGTGCCAGCAGCCCCGGACAGAACTATGGCTACACCTTC. The full variable domain, completed using reference TRBV7-3 and TRBJ1-2, is GAGVSQTPSNKVTEKGKYVELRCDPISGHTALYWYRQSLGQGPEFLIYFQGTGAADDSGLPNDRFFAVRPEGSVSTLKIQRTERGDSAVYLCASSPGQNYGYTFGSGTRLTVV.

The genes are TRBV28 and TRBJ1-1; perhaps TRBD1 as D (6 bases). Between the trimmed V and J ends, which lost 10 bases and 10 bases, there was a span of 19 bases. Germline loops: CDR1 MDHEN, CDR2 SYDVKM. The CDR3 spans 12 residues. CDR3 residues: CATTTRGVRAFF. The CDR3 DNA follows: TGTGCCACCACGACCAGGGGAGTTCGAGCTTTCTTT.

The V and J genes are TRBV7-3 and TRBJ2-1; TRBD2 is a possible D gene (5 bases). V dropped 0 bases and J dropped 4 bases, with 10 bases sitting between them. The CDR3 has 15 amino acids. Germline V lookup: CDR1 SGHTA, CDR2 FQGTGA. The chain's CDR3 is CASSLTPGDYNEQFF. The CDR3 DNA sequence: TGTGCCAGCAGCTTAACACCCGGGGATTACAATGAGCAGTTCTTC.

The CDR3 DNA follows: TGTGCCATCAGTGAGTCGGATGGAGGGGACACTGAAGCTTTCTTT. It codes for CAISESDGGDTEAFF. V and J are TRBV10-3 and TRBJ1-1; the D gene is possibly TRBD1 (5 bases). The CDR3 has 15 amino acids. Germline V gene sequence: CDR1 ENHRY, CDR2 SYGVKD. Trimming took 0 bases from V and 3 from J, leaving 11 bases between them.

The V call is TRBV12-3 or TRBV12-4, the J call TRBJ2-7; D is perhaps TRBD2 (6 bases). V shed 4 bases and J shed 6 bases, with 7 bases lying between them. The CDR3 loop spans 11 amino acids. CDR3 amino acids: CASSSGLEQYF. For the CDR3, the DNA is TGTGCCAGCAGTTCGGGACTCGAGCAGTACTTC.

V and J are TRBV27 and TRBJ2-7; perhaps TRBD1 as D (6 bases). Looked up from germline, CDR1 is MNHEY and CDR2 is SMNVEV (reference sequence). CDR3 length equals 15 residues. V was trimmed by 2 bases and J by 2 bases, leaving 13 bases between them. CDR3 nucleotides: TGTGCCAGCAGTTTAGGCCCGGACAGCCCCTACGAGCAGTACTTC. This codes for CASSLGPDSPYEQYF.

This clone was seen many times. The chain joins TRBV27 to TRBJ2-7, with TRBD1 as a possible D gene (7 bases). V was shortened by 2 bases and J by 4 bases, with 15 bases between the two germline ends. Per the germline V gene, CDR1 is MNHEY and CDR2 is SMNVEV (reference sequence). The CDR3 loop spans 15 amino acids. DNA of the CDR3: TGTGCCAGCAGTTTAGGAGGAGGGGGCGGGTACGAGCAGTACTTC. This gives the protein CASSLGGGGGYEQYF.